The 21 T cell receptor beta chains in this list originate from one sample, sequenced in a study of cytomegalovirus exposure and HLA in healthy donors. The PCR employed 60 Vbeta primers together with 13 Jbeta primers. Data came from immunoSEQ multiplex PCR; TCRdb stores just in-frame clones and leaves some out. This table holds almost 95,000 clones, around 66% found once. The sample consisted of PBMCs. The receptors stem from a man aged 30 to 45 in good health and CMV-seronegative.

This chain connects TRBV19 to TRBJ2-6; the match to TRBD2 covers 15 bases. The CDR3 contains 16 residues. The ends lost 4 bases at V and 12 bases at J; junction bases unmatched: 7. Germline CDR1 and CDR2: LNHDA and SQIVND (reference sequence). CDR3 protein: CASSTRTSGRASVLTF. For the CDR3, the DNA is TGTGCCAGTAGTACAAGGACTAGCGGGAGGGCCTCCGTCCTGACTTTC.

This clone showed up just once. The chain uses TRBV27 and TRBJ2-3; 15 bases match TRBD2. J was trimmed by 0 bases and V by 6 bases; bases with no gene match: 7. From germline, CDR1 is MNHEY and CDR2 SMNVEV (reference sequence). This CDR3 is 18 amino acids long. The CDR3 protein is CASSPGTSGRRSTDTQYF. In nucleotides, the CDR3 is TGTGCCAGCAGCCCCGGGACTAGCGGGAGGAGGAGCACAGATACGCAGTATTTT.

There are a few counts of this clone. The rearrangement joins TRBV28 to TRBJ2-5, with 12 bases identical to TRBD2. Germline CDR1 and CDR2: MDHEN and SYDVKM. This CDR3 comprises 15 residues. Unmatched junction bases numbered 11, after V lost 10 bases and J lost 5 bases. DNA of the CDR3: TGTGCCACCGTACTAGCGGGAGGCCCGGGGGAGACCCAGTACTTC. It specifies CATVLAGGPGETQYF.

Points on this clone: One junction end does not reproduce the germline sequence, and a read error may be involved. The chain joins TRBV7-7 to TRBJ2-7; 10 bases agree with TRBD1. The germline CDR1 and CDR2 sequences are SSHAT and FNYEAQ (reference sequence). The CDR3 sequence is 14 residues long. CDR3 amino acids: CASSRGQGFYEQYF. The CDR3 DNA sequence: TGTGCTAGCAGCCGGGGACAGGGGTTCTACGAGCAGTACTTC.

The chain carries TRBV29-1 and TRBJ1-1; 7 bases align to TRBD1. V lost 4 bases, J lost 5 bases, and 10 bases stayed unmatched. The CDR3 is 14 residues long. In germline, CDR1 is SQVTM, CDR2 ANQGSEA. CDR3 loop: CSVVLGGVETEAFF. CDR3 in DNA: TGCAGCGTTGTTCTAGGGGGCGTAGAGACTGAAGCTTTCTTT.

The chain links TRBV25-1 to TRBJ1-5, with D perhaps TRBD1 (5 bases). V was clipped by 3 bases and J by 6 bases, with 15 bases between them. CDR1 is MGHDK and CDR2 is SYGVNS in the germline V gene. This CDR3 contains 15 residues. CDR3 coding DNA: TGTGCCAGCAGTGACGGAGGGACTGTGAGTCAGCCCCAGCATTTT. As protein: CASSDGGTVSQPQHF.

A few counts support this clone. CDR3: CASSVEATFSGNTIYF. The DNA for the CDR3 is TGTGCCAGCAGCGTAGAAGCAACCTTCTCTGGAAACACCATATATTTT. The chain recombines TRBV9 with TRBJ1-3; D remains ambiguous. V was clipped by 0 bases and J by 0 bases, with 10 bases between them. Per germline, CDR1 SGDLS and CDR2 YYNGEE. The CDR3 is made up of 16 amino acids.

V is TRBV19 and J is TRBJ1-2; a weak D match, TRBD1 (6 bases). Germline CDR1 and CDR2: LNHDA and SQIVND (reference sequence). Trimming took off 3 bases at V and 8 bases at J, with 16 bases between the two ends. The CDR3 consists of 14 residues. CDR3 loop: CASSIWDTRRGYTF. The DNA for the CDR3 is TGTGCCAGTAGTATCTGGGACACCCGGCGCGGCTACACCTTC.

The chain links TRBV4-1 to TRBJ2-7; D possibly corresponds to TRBD2 (6 bases). V was trimmed by 4 bases and J by 0 bases, leaving 13 bases between them. Germline lookup yields CDR1 MGHRA and CDR2 YSYEKL. CDR3 length: 15 residues. CDR3 sequence (DNA): TGCGCCAGCAGCCCCTATAGCGGCAGCTCCTACGAGCAGTACTTC. Translation: CASSPYSGSSYEQYF.

The V call is TRBV7-2, the J call TRBJ1-2, with D maybe TRBD1 (5 bases). The germline V gene encodes CDR1 SGHTA and CDR2 FQGNSA. Trimming removed 4 bases at V and 7 bases at J, with 13 bases between. The CDR3 has 13 residues. In DNA, the CDR3 is TGTGCCAGCAGCTGGGGGGACGGTGGTGGCTACACCTTC. It specifies CASSWGDGGGYTF.

Only a few counts were recorded for this clone. The chain carries TRBV5-5 and TRBJ2-3; 14 bases align to TRBD2. J gave up 1 base and V 6 bases, and 7 bases lay outside the gene matches. The length of the CDR3 is 17 residues. The germline V gene encodes CDR1 SGHKS and CDR2 YYEKEE (reference sequence). The CDR3 DNA reads as TGTGCCAGCATTCGACTAGCGGGGGGGACCGGCACAGATACGCAGTATTTT. The encoded protein is CASIRLAGGTGTDTQYF.

This clone came up a few times. The gene calls are TRBV10-3 and TRBJ2-7; 7 nucleotides line up with TRBD1. Germline CDR1 ENHRY, CDR2 SYGVKD. This CDR3 contains 14 residues. With 4 bases clipped from V and 4 bases from J, the junction kept 7 bases outside the gene matches. CDR3 bases: TGTGCCATCAGTGTAACAGGGGTAAGGTACGAGCAGTACTTC. Protein product: CAISVTGVRYEQYF.

This clone was counted only a few times. The gene calls are TRBV18 and TRBJ2-7, with TRBD2 matching over 15 bases. Germline lookup yields CDR1 KGHSH and CDR2 LQKENI. The CDR3 loop spans 19 amino acids. Trimming took 2 bases from V and 2 from J; bases not matched to a gene: 10. CDR3 nucleotide sequence: TGTGCCAGCTCACCAAAGGGACTAGCGGGAGGTGGGTCACCCTACGAGCAGTACTTC. This codes for CASSPKGLAGGGSPYEQYF. The whole variable domain, remainder taken from reference TRBV18 and TRBJ2-7, is NAGVMQNPRHLVRRRGQEARLRCSPMKGHSHVYWYRQLPEEGLKFMVYLQKENIIDESGMPKERFSAEFPKEGPSILRIQQVVRGDSAAYFCASSPKGLAGGGSPYEQYFGPGTRLTVT.

This chain links TRBV7-8 with TRBJ1-5; D is possibly TRBD1 (5 bases). The V end lost 1 base, the J end lost 4 bases, and 8 bases lay between the germline ends. Germline CDR1 and CDR2: SGHVS and FQNEAQ. The CDR3 is made up of 14 amino acids. This chain's CDR3 is CASSLDRLNQPQHF. CDR3 DNA sequence: TGTGCCAGCAGCTTAGACAGGCTTAATCAGCCCCAGCATTTT.

The gene calls are TRBV12-5 and TRBJ2-3; tentative D call: TRBD1 (6 bases). V was trimmed by 5 bases and J by 2 bases, leaving 20 bases between them. Looked up from germline, CDR1 is LGHNT and CDR2 is FRNRAP. The CDR3 extends over 17 amino acids. The CDR3 DNA follows: TGTGCTAGTGGTCCGACAGGCCGAACACCTCACACAGATACGCAGTATTTT. It encodes CASGPTGRTPHTDTQYF.

The chain recombines TRBV4-3 with TRBJ2-3; D might be TRBD2 (7 bases). The germline V gene encodes CDR1 LGHNA and CDR2 YSLEER. The CDR3 contains 15 residues. Between the trimmed V and J ends, which lost 1 base and 4 bases, there was a span of 12 bases. CDR3 in DNA: TGCGCCAGCAGCCAAGTGGGGGGGGCCGCAGATACGCAGTATTTT. It codes for CASSQVGGAADTQYF.

Notes on this clone: An end of the junction does not agree with germline; a read error may underlie this. J is TRBJ2-7 and V is TRBV7-7; 7 bases match TRBD1. The CDR3 runs 14 residues. Germline V gene sequence: CDR1 SSHAT, CDR2 FNYEAQ (reference sequence). The CDR3: CASSLAPDRREQYF. The CDR3 coding sequence is TGTGCTAGCAGCTTAGCCCCGGACAGGCGGGAGCAGTACTTC. Full variable domain (rest looked up from reference TRBV7-7 and TRBJ2-7): GAGVSQSPRYKVTKRGQDVTLRCDPISSHATLYWYQQALGQGPEFLTYFNYEAQPDKSGLPSDRFSAERPEGSISTLTIQRTEQRDSAMYRCASSLAPDRREQYFGPGTRLTVT.

The chain joins TRBV7-3 to TRBJ2-2; 9 bases are shared with TRBD1. V lost 5 bases and J lost 8; bases outside the gene matches: 6. The CDR3 covers 14 residues. From germline, CDR1 is SGHTA and CDR2 FQGTGA. The CDR3 DNA follows: TGTGCCAGCAGCCTGGGACAGGGATTAGGGGAGCTGTTTTTT. It encodes CASSLGQGLGELFF.

The genes are TRBV9 and TRBJ2-5; 9 nucleotides match TRBD1. The V gene end was trimmed by 1 base and the J gene end by 8 bases; junction bases not matched to a gene: 9. CDR3 length: 15 residues. CDR1 is SGDLS and CDR2 is YYNGEE in the germline V gene. In nucleotides, the CDR3 is TGTGCCAGCAGCGTATCTGAGGGACAGGGTTTAACCCAGTACTTC. Residues: CASSVSEGQGLTQYF.

This clone was recorded a few times. The chain couples TRBV19 to TRBJ2-1; 9 bases are shared with TRBD1. Germline V CDR1 and CDR2: LNHDA, SQIVND (reference sequence). V was clipped by 4 bases and J by 7 bases; unmatched bases: 2. The CDR3 covers 13 residues. The CDR3 DNA reads as TGTGCCAGTAGTAGGGACAGGGCGAATGAGCAGTTCTTC. It translates to CASSRDRANEQFF.

This clone has a single count. V usage is TRBV29-1 and J usage is TRBJ1-3; no firm D call. The CDR3 contains 11 residues. The V end lost 3 bases, the J end lost 4 bases, and 4 bases lay between the germline ends. Germline CDR1 SQVTM, CDR2 ANQGSEA. As DNA, the CDR3 is TGCAGCGTTGAGAGGGGAAACACCATATATTTT. Amino acid sequence: CSVERGNTIYF.